This is a list of T cell receptor beta chains from one sample in a study of blood T cell repertoires in COVID-19. TCRdb's copy holds only in-frame clones and misses some; the assay was immunoSEQ multiplex PCR. The table shows about 14,000 clones, with roughly 91% occurring only once. Source material: peripheral blood. Source of these receptors: a human donor in a cohort sampled during active COVID-19. The CDR3 runs from the conserved cysteine through the conserved F or W. The order of the fields is V gene, clone size, J gene, D gene, CDR3 DNA, CDR3 protein. A D gene is named only where the DNA matches it firmly. Only some rows state a clone size, as once, few, many or a class for expanded clones.

V: TRBV7-8
size: NA
J: TRBJ1-3
D: NA
DNA: TGTGCCAGCTCCTTTAGGGGGAGGGGCTCTGGAAACACCATATATTTT
CDR3: CASSFRGRGSGNTIYF

V: TRBV6-2/TRBV6-3
size: NA
J: TRBJ2-1
D: NA
DNA: TGTGCCAGCAGTTACTCCAGGGTCTCCTACAATGAGCAGTTCTTC
CDR3: CASSYSRVSYNEQFF

V: TRBV4-2
size: NA
J: TRBJ2-5
D: TRBD2
DNA: TGTGCCAGCAGCCCCGGAGGTAGCGGGGGGCCCCAAGAGACCCAGTACTTC
CDR3: CASSPGGSGGPQETQYF

V: TRBV6-6
size: few
J: TRBJ1-6
D: TRBD1
DNA: TGTGCCAGCAATAGACAGGGCAATTCACCCCTCCACTTT
CDR3: CASNRQGNSPLHF

V: TRBV5-4
size: NA
J: TRBJ2-4
D: TRBD2
DNA: TGTGCCAGCAGCCCGACTAGCGGGACACTAGCCAAAAACATTCAGTACTTC
CDR3: CASSPTSGTLAKNIQYF

V: TRBV5-6
size: NA
J: TRBJ2-7
D: NA
DNA: TGTGCCAGCAGCTTGGATGGGGGCGCGGTTTACGAGCAGTACTTC
CDR3: CASSLDGGAVYEQYF

V: TRBV11-3
size: NA
J: TRBJ1-1
D: NA
DNA: TGTGCCAGCAGCTTGGGGTTAAGCGGCGCTGAAGCTTTCTTT
CDR3: CASSLGLSGAEAFF

V: TRBV14
size: NA
J: TRBJ2-7
D: NA
DNA: TGTGCCAGCAGCCAAGTGGGTAGCCGGTACGAGCAGTACTTC
CDR3: CASSQVGSRYEQYF

V: TRBV20-1
size: NA
J: TRBJ1-6
D: TRBD1
DNA: TGCAGTGCTAGTGGATCGACAGGGGGATATAATTCACCCCTCCACTTT
CDR3: CSASGSTGGYNSPLHF

V: TRBV2
size: once
J: TRBJ1-5
D: TRBD1
DNA: TGTGCCAGCACGGGACAGGGCAATCAGCCCCAGCATTTT
CDR3: CASTGQGNQPQHF

V: TRBV28
size: NA
J: TRBJ2-3
D: TRBD2
DNA: TGTGCCAGCAGTTCTCCAGGACTAGCGGGGGGGCGAGATACGCAGTATTTT
CDR3: CASSSPGLAGGRDTQYF

V: TRBV12-3/TRBV12-4
size: NA
J: TRBJ1-5
D: NA
DNA: TGTGCCAGCAGTCAACAGAGCAATCAGCCCCAGCATTTT
CDR3: CASSQQSNQPQHF

V: TRBV11-2
size: NA
J: TRBJ2-3
D: NA
DNA: TGTGCCAGCAGCTTAAGGCAGGGTAGCACAGATACGCAGTATTTT
CDR3: CASSLRQGSTDTQYF

V: TRBV9
size: NA
J: TRBJ1-2
D: NA
DNA: TGTGCCAGCAGCGTAGGCAGAGGCGGCTACACCTTC
CDR3: CASSVGRGGYTF

V: TRBV6-1
size: NA
J: TRBJ1-2
D: NA
DNA: TGTGCCAGCAGTGAATTTTCAGGGCTCAACTATGGCTACACCTTC
CDR3: CASSEFSGLNYGYTF

V: TRBV28
size: NA
J: TRBJ2-3
D: TRBD1
DNA: TGTGCCAGCAGAGACCGGGACAGGCCCGAATATACGCAGTATTTT
CDR3: CASRDRDRPEYTQYF

V: TRBV2
size: NA
J: TRBJ1-1
D: TRBD1
DNA: TGTGCCAGCGCCTGGGACAGGGAGGAGGCTTTCTTT
CDR3: CASAWDREEAFF

V: TRBV29-1
size: NA
J: TRBJ2-2
D: TRBD1
DNA: TGCAGCGTTCACAGGGGGCAAGGCGGGGAGCTGTTTTTT
CDR3: CSVHRGQGGELFF

V: TRBV9
size: NA
J: TRBJ2-3
D: NA
DNA: TGTGCCAGCAGCGTAGAGGCGGAAACTTACACAGATACGCAGTATTTT
CDR3: CASSVEAETYTDTQYF

V: TRBV4-3
size: NA
J: TRBJ2-7
D: TRBD2
DNA: TGCGCCAGCAGCCAAGAACCTAGCGGGGGTTCCTACGAGCAGTACTTC
CDR3: CASSQEPSGGSYEQYF

V: TRBV28
size: NA
J: TRBJ2-3
D: NA
DNA: TGTGCCAGCAGCATCGGGTCAATCATGGTAGATACGCAGTATTTT
CDR3: CASSIGSIMVDTQYF

V: TRBV4-3
size: once
J: TRBJ2-1
D: NA
DNA: TGCGCCAGCAGCCAATGGCGGGGCAGTTCCTACAATGAGCAGTTCTTC
CDR3: CASSQWRGSSYNEQFF

V: TRBV3-1/TRBV3-2
size: NA
J: TRBJ2-7
D: TRBD2
DNA: TGTGCCAGCAGCCAAGCCGGGGGGGGCGAGCAGTACTTC
CDR3: CASSQAGGGEQYF

V: TRBV12-3/TRBV12-4
size: NA
J: TRBJ2-7
D: TRBD1
DNA: TGTGCCACCAGGTGGACAGGGGGATACGAGCAGTACTTC
CDR3: CATRWTGGYEQYF

V: TRBV28
size: NA
J: TRBJ1-2
D: TRBD1
DNA: TGTGCCAGCAGTTCCGGACAGGGTCCCAACTATGGCTACACCTTC
CDR3: CASSSGQGPNYGYTF

V: TRBV6-5
size: NA
J: TRBJ2-3
D: NA
DNA: TGTGCCAGCAGGGGGGGGCCGTCAGATACGCAGTATTTT
CDR3: CASRGGPSDTQYF

V: TRBV18
size: NA
J: TRBJ2-3
D: TRBD2
DNA: TGTGCCAGCTCATCTAGGCGGGGGGAAGTGACAGATACGCAGTATTTT
CDR3: CASSSRRGEVTDTQYF

V: TRBV12-3/TRBV12-4
size: NA
J: TRBJ2-7
D: TRBD1
DNA: TGTGCCAGCAGTTACCGACAGGGCTACGAGCAGTACTTC
CDR3: CASSYRQGYEQYF

V: TRBV28
size: NA
J: TRBJ1-5
D: NA
DNA: TGTGCCAGCGCTATAGAAGGGGGTAGCAATCAGCCCCAGCATTTT
CDR3: CASAIEGGSNQPQHF

V: TRBV4-1
size: NA
J: TRBJ2-5
D: NA
DNA: TGCGCCAGCAGCCAAGGGACTAACCAAGAGACCCAGTACTTC
CDR3: CASSQGTNQETQYF

V: TRBV7-6
size: NA
J: TRBJ2-6
D: NA
DNA: TGTGCCAGCAGCCCGAGGAACTCTGGGGCCAACGTCCTGACTTTC
CDR3: CASSPRNSGANVLTF

V: TRBV11-2
size: NA
J: TRBJ2-7
D: TRBD2
DNA: TGTGCCAGCAGCTTAGAATTCTCAACGGGAGGCGAGCAGTACTTC
CDR3: CASSLEFSTGGEQYF

V: TRBV7-9
size: NA
J: TRBJ2-2
D: TRBD2
DNA: TGTGCCAGCAGCCTCCTTAGCGGGGGGGCTAGGGAGCTGTTTTTT
CDR3: CASSLLSGGARELFF

V: TRBV5-6
size: NA
J: TRBJ2-1
D: NA
DNA: TGTGCCAGCACAGCCTACAATGAGCAGTTCTTC
CDR3: CASTAYNEQFF

V: TRBV5-4
size: NA
J: TRBJ2-7
D: NA
DNA: TGTGCCAGCAGCGTTGGTTCCGGAACAGGACCCCACGAGCAGTACTTC
CDR3: CASSVGSGTGPHEQYF

V: TRBV4-2
size: NA
J: TRBJ2-6
D: NA
DNA: TGTGCCAGCAGCCAGCAGTACTCTGGGGCCAACGTCCTGACTTTC
CDR3: CASSQQYSGANVLTF

V: TRBV7-2
size: NA
J: TRBJ2-1
D: TRBD2
DNA: TGTGCCAGCAGCCAGACGGCTAGCGGGATGGGTGAGCAGTTCTTC
CDR3: CASSQTASGMGEQFF

V: TRBV27
size: NA
J: TRBJ2-6
D: NA
DNA: TGTGCCAGCAGTTTACTCATTCCTAACAGGGCCTCGAGGGGGGCCAACGTCCTGACTTTC
CDR3: CASSLLIPNRASRGANVLTF

V: TRBV27
size: NA
J: TRBJ2-7
D: NA
DNA: TGTGCCAGCAGCCGACAAGACAGATTCTACGAGCAGTACTTC
CDR3: CASSRQDRFYEQYF

V: TRBV5-8
size: NA
J: TRBJ1-5
D: TRBD1
DNA: TGTGCCAGCAGCTTGGGCAGGGGGACCAATCAGCCCCAGCATTTT
CDR3: CASSLGRGTNQPQHF

V: TRBV27
size: NA
J: TRBJ1-2
D: NA
DNA: TGTGCCAGCAGTTTCTCCGACAGGTTGAACTATGGCTACACCTTC
CDR3: CASSFSDRLNYGYTF

V: TRBV9
size: NA
J: TRBJ2-2
D: NA
DNA: TGTGCCAGCAGCGTAGACGGGAAGAACACCGGGGAGCTGTTTTTT
CDR3: CASSVDGKNTGELFF

V: TRBV6-5
size: NA
J: TRBJ2-5
D: TRBD1
DNA: TGTGCCAGCAGTTACGGACAGGGCGCCCAAGAGACCCAGTACTTC
CDR3: CASSYGQGAQETQYF

V: TRBV28
size: NA
J: TRBJ2-5
D: NA
DNA: TGTGCCAGCAGTTTAATTCGGGAGACCCAGTACTTC
CDR3: CASSLIRETQYF

V: TRBV6-1
size: NA
J: TRBJ2-3
D: TRBD2
DNA: TGTGCCAGCACTCTGAGCGGGAGAGACACAGATACGCAGTATTTT
CDR3: CASTLSGRDTDTQYF

V: TRBV29-1
size: NA
J: TRBJ2-7
D: TRBD1
DNA: TGCAGCGCGGGACAGGACTACGAGCAGTACTTC
CDR3: CSAGQDYEQYF

V: TRBV6-5
size: NA
J: TRBJ1-2
D: TRBD1
DNA: TGTGCCAGCAGACCACCGACAGGGGGCTATGGCTACACCTTC
CDR3: CASRPPTGGYGYTF

V: TRBV7-2
size: NA
J: TRBJ2-1
D: NA
DNA: TGTGCCAGCAGCTTACAGGGCGCATACAATGAGCAGTTCTTC
CDR3: CASSLQGAYNEQFF

V: TRBV12-3/TRBV12-4
size: once
J: TRBJ2-1
D: TRBD2
DNA: TGTGCCAGCAGAGCGGGAGCGAATGAGCAGTTCTTC
CDR3: CASRAGANEQFF

V: TRBV7-2
size: NA
J: TRBJ2-3
D: TRBD2
DNA: TGTGCCAGCAGCCTCCCGGCGGGGGTCACAGATACGCAGTATTTT
CDR3: CASSLPAGVTDTQYF

V: TRBV4-2
size: NA
J: TRBJ1-3
D: NA
DNA: TGTGCCAGCAGCCAACCCCCGACAGACTCTGGAAACACCATATATTTT
CDR3: CASSQPPTDSGNTIYF

V: TRBV18
size: NA
J: TRBJ1-1
D: NA
DNA: TGTGCCAGCTCGCAGATTCTGAACACTGAAGCTTTCTTT
CDR3: CASSQILNTEAFF

V: TRBV5-6
size: NA
J: TRBJ1-2
D: NA
DNA: TGTGCCAGCAGCATCAGGGCCCCAAACTATGGCTACACCTTC
CDR3: CASSIRAPNYGYTF

V: TRBV27
size: NA
J: TRBJ1-3
D: NA
DNA: TGTGCCAGCAGAGGGGAAGGTTACACCATATATTTT
CDR3: CASRGEGYTIYF

V: TRBV6-1
size: NA
J: TRBJ1-5
D: NA
DNA: TGTGCCAGCAGTGATCCCCAGGGAGGACAGCCCCAGCATTTT
CDR3: CASSDPQGGQPQHF

V: TRBV19
size: NA
J: TRBJ2-3
D: TRBD2
DNA: TGTGCCAGTAGTAAAACTAGCGGGACGGCAGATACGCAGTATTTT
CDR3: CASSKTSGTADTQYF

V: TRBV30
size: NA
J: TRBJ2-2
D: TRBD1
DNA: TGTGCCTGGAAGCACCGGGACAGGGGGAACACCGGGGAGCTGTTTTTT
CDR3: CAWKHRDRGNTGELFF

V: TRBV28
size: NA
J: TRBJ1-4
D: TRBD1
DNA: TGTGCCAGCAGTTTGCTTGGACAGGGAAAAAATGAAAAACTGTTTTTT
CDR3: CASSLLGQGKNEKLFF

V: TRBV6-5
size: NA
J: TRBJ1-4
D: NA
DNA: TGTGCCAGCAGTTACTCATCGGGGGGGAAACTGTTTTTT
CDR3: CASSYSSGGKLFF

V: TRBV24-1
size: NA
J: TRBJ2-3
D: TRBD1
DNA: TGTGCCACCAGTGATTTTCTACAGGGGGCTACGACAGATACGCAGTATTTT
CDR3: CATSDFLQGATTDTQYF